This T cell receptor beta chain was profiled in a study of CD8+ T cells in alopecia areata. In the study overall: Oral tofacitinib, 5 to 10 mg twice daily, was given in an open-label trial.

This clone was counted a few times. RNA was isolated and reverse transcribed to cDNA, the sequencing template. The repertoire was sequenced with immunoSEQ multiplex PCR; TCRdb's copy has only in-frame clones and lacks some. The table shows roughly 200,000 clones, with around two fifths occurring only once. Germline V gene sequence: CDR1 SGHTA, CDR2 FQGNSA. The ends were cut back, 8 bases at V and 3 bases at J, with 11 bases in the middle. The CDR3 has 12 amino acids. Sample treatment: oral pan-JAK inhibitor, 5-10 mg twice daily. The clonotype was recovered from a human donor with alopecia areata. The chain joins TRBV7-2 to TRBJ2-7; D may match TRBD1 or TRBD2 (5 bases each). The source material was CD4+ T cells sorted from blood, sampled at approximately week 30, from a patient treated with tofacitinib. CDR3 DNA: TGTGCCAGCCAAGAGGGGTACTACGAGCAGTACTTC. This sequence encodes CASQEGYYEQYF.